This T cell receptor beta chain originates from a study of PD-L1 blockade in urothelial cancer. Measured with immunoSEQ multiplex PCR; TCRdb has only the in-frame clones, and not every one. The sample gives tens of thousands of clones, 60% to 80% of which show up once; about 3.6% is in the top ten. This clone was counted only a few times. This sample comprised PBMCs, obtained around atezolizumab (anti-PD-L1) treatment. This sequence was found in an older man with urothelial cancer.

CDR3 amino acids: CASRIQGIDEAFF. Here the CDR3 DNA reads TGTGCCAGCAGGATACAGGGGATAGATGAAGCTTTCTTT. The chain joins TRBV2 to TRBJ1-1; 7 nucleotides align to TRBD1. Germline CDR1 SNHLY, CDR2 FYNNEI. The CDR3 consists of 13 residues. With V trimmed by 6 bases and J by 7 bases, 8 bases remained unmatched. Based on the CDR3 plus reference TRBV2 and TRBJ1-1, the full variable domain is EPEVTQTPSHQVTQMGQEVILRCVPISNHLYFYWYRQILGQKVEFLVSFYNNEISEKSEIFDDQFSVERPDGSNFTLKIRSTKLEDSAMYFCASRIQGIDEAFFGQGTRLTVV.